This T cell receptor beta chain was found in a study of OX40 agonist ivuxolimab in advanced cancers. Germline CDR1 and CDR2: SGHTA and FQGNSA. The CDR3 sequence is 16 residues long. V lost 5 bases to trimming and J lost 6 bases; unmatched junction nucleotides: 11. Clones were sequenced by immunoSEQ multiplex PCR, and TCRdb holds only the in-frame ones, with some missing. This sample has tens of thousands of clones; around 87% occur once, and the top ten carry under 20%. The receptor's source is an adult with an advanced solid tumor such as melanoma, head and neck, liver or kidney cancer. The specimen comprised CD4+ or CD8+ T cells sorted from blood, sampled in a trial of the OX40 agonist ivuxolimab. V gene TRBV7-2 combines with J gene TRBJ2-3; 10 bases line up with TRBD2. The CDR3 sequence: CASSPWGSGRLDTQYF. DNA for the CDR3: TGTGCCAGCAGCCCCTGGGGTAGCGGGAGGTTGGATACGCAGTATTTT.